What follows is one T cell receptor (beta chain) and its context. Its antigen is still unknown. The germline gene is not matched at one end of the junction; a read error may be the cause. The PCR had 60 Vbeta and 13 Jbeta primers. Per the authors' pipeline: In a later analysis, of 70 million to 85 million unique beta chains, about 12 million appeared in at least two donors. Clones were read by immunoSEQ multiplex PCR, and TCRdb kept only the in-frame ones, dropping some. V and J calls and clone size are as listed in that table; D and trimming were resolved from the DNA. The sample holds roughly 180,000 clones, about 82% seen once. In germline, CDR1 is SGHTA, CDR2 FQGTGA. The CDR3 covers 15 residues. The data stem from a study of cytomegalovirus exposure and HLA in healthy donors. Whole-study results and caveats: In an earlier analysis, about 87% or about 30%: the productive usage of most TCR beta V segments. TRBV6-2, TRBV6-3 and some other V segments were unresolvable in 87-base-pair reads. V- and J-gene trimming of TCR beta was linked (in a later analysis) to a missense DCLRE1C variant.

The chain combines TRBV7-3 with TRBJ1-2, with 10 bases identical to TRBD1. This TCR derives from a male donor in good health and CMV-seronegative. The sample comprised PBMCs. Here the CDR3 reads CASSPGPDRGPSYPF. The CDR3 DNA is TGTGCCAGCAGCCCCGGCCCCGACAGGGGGCCTTCATACCCCTTC.